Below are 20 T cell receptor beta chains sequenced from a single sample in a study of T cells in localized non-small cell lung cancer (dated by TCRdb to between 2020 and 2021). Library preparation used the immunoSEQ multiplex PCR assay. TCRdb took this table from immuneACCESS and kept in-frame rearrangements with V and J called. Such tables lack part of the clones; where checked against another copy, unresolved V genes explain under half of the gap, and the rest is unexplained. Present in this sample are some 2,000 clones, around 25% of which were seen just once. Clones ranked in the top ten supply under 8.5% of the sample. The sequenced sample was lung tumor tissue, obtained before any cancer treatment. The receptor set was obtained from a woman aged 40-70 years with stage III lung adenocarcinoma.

CDR3: CASSPERVNTEAFF. The CDR3 nucleotides are TGTGCCAGTAGCCCAGAAAGGGTGAACACTGAAGCTTTCTTT. V usage is TRBV19 and J usage is TRBJ1-1, with D uncertain. The CDR3 contains 14 residues. Deletions cut 6 bases from V and 0 bases from J, with 11 bases between. CDR1 LNHDA and CDR2 SQIVND come from the germline V gene (reference sequence).

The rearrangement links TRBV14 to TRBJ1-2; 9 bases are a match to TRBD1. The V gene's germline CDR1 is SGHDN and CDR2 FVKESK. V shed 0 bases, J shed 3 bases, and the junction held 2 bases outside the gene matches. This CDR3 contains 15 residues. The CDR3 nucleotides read TGTGCCAGCAGCCAAGAACAGGGGGCGGACTATGGCTACACCTTC. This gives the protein CASSQEQGADYGYTF.

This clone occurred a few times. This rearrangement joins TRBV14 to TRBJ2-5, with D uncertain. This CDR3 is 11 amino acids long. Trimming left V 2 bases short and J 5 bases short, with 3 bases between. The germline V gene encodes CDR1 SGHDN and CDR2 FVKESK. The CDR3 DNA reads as TGTGCCAGCAGCCAAAGGGAGACCCAGTACTTC. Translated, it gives CASSQRETQYF.

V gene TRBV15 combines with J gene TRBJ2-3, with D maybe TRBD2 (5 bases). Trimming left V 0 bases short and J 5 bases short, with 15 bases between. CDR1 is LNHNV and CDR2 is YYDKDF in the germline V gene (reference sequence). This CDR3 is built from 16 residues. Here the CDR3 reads CATSRDNPLRGDTQYF. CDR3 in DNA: TGTGCCACCAGCAGAGATAATCCCCTACGGGGAGATACGCAGTATTTT.

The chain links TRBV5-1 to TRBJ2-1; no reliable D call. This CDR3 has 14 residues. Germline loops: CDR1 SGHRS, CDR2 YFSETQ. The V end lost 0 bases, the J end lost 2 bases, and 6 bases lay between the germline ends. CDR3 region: CASSLGLTYNEQFF. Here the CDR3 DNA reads TGCGCCAGCAGCTTGGGACTGACCTACAATGAGCAGTTCTTC.

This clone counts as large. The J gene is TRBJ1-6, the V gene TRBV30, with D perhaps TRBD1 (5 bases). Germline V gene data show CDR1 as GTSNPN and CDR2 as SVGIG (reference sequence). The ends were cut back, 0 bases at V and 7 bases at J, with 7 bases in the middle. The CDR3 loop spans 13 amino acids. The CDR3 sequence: CAWSVQENSPLHF. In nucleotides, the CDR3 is TGTGCCTGGAGTGTACAGGAGAATTCACCCCTCCACTTT.

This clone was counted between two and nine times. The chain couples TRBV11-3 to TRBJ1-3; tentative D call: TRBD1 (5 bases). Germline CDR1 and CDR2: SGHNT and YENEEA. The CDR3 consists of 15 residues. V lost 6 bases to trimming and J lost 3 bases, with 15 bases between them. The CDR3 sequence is CASSRTRGGGNTIYF. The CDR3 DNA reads TGTGCCAGCAGTCGGACACGGGGCGGTGGAAACACCATATATTTT.

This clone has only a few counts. CDR3 sequence: CASSPVEGLVYEQYF. The CDR3, as DNA: TGTGCCAGTAGTCCAGTCGAAGGACTAGTCTACGAGCAGTACTTC. V is TRBV19 and J is TRBJ2-7; 7 nucleotides agree with TRBD2. V shed 5 bases, J shed 3 bases, and the junction held 10 bases outside the gene matches. This CDR3 has 15 residues. Looked up from germline, CDR1 is LNHDA and CDR2 is SQIVND (reference sequence).

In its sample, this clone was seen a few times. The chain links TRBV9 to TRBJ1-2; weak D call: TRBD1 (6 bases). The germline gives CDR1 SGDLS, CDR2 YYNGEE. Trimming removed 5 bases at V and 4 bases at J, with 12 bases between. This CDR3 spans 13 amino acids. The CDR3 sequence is CASSEGGGYGYTF. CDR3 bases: TGTGCCAGCAGTGAGGGGGGAGGCTATGGCTACACCTTC.

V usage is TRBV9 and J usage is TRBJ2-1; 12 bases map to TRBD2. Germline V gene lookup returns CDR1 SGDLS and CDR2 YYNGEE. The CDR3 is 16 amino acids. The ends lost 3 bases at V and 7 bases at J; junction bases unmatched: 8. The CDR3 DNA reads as TGTGCCAGCAGCGCCCTAGCGGGAGGGCCTTTAAATGAGCAGTTCTTC. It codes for CASSALAGGPLNEQFF.

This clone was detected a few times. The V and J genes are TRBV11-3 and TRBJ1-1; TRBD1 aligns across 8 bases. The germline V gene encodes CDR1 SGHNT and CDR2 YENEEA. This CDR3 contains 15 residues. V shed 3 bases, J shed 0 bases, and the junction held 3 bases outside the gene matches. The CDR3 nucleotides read TGTGCCAGCAGCTTGGACAGGGTTATGAACACTGAAGCTTTCTTT. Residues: CASSLDRVMNTEAFF.

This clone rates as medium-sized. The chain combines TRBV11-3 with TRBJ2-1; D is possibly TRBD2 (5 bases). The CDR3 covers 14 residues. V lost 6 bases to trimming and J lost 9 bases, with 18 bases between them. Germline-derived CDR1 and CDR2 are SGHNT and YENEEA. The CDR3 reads CASSPGSLGSEQFF. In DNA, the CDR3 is TGTGCCAGCAGTCCGGGCTCCCTAGGGAGTGAGCAGTTCTTC.

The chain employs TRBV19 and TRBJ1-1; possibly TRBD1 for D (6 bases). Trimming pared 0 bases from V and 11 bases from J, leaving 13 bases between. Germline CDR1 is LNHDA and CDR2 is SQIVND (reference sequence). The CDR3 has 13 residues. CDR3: CASSIDLGGSAFF. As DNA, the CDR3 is TGTGCCAGTAGTATAGATCTGGGGGGCAGCGCTTTCTTT.

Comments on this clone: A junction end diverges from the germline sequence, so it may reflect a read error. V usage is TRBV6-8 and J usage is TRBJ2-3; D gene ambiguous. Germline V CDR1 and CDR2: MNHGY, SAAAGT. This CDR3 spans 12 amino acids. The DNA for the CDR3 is TGTGCCAGCAGTGACTCGGCAGATACGCAGTATTTT. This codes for CASSDSADTQYF.

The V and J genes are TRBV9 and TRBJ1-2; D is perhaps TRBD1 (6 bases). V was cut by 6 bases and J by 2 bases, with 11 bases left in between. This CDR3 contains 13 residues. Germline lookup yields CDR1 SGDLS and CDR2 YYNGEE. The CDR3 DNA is TGTGCCAGCACCCCCGACAGGAACTATGGCTACACCTTC. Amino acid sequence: CASTPDRNYGYTF.

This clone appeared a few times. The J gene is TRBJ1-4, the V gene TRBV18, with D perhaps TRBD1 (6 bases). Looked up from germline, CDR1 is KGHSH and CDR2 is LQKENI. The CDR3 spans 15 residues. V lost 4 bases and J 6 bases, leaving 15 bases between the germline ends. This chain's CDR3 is CASSLETGRYEKLFF. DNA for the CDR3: TGTGCCAGCTCACTCGAGACAGGACGTTATGAAAAACTGTTTTTT. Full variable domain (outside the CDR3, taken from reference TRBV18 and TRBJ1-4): NAGVMQNPRHLVRRRGQEARLRCSPMKGHSHVYWYRQLPEEGLKFMVYLQKENIIDESGMPKERFSAEFPKEGPSILRIQQVVRGDSAAYFCASSLETGRYEKLFFGSGTQLSVL.

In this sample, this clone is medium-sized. The CDR3 bases are TGTGCCAGCAGTTCTACACCGATGGACAGGGGCCGCTACCGCTCCTATAATTCACCCCTCCACTTT. It specifies CASSSTPMDRGRYRSYNSPLHF. The chain uses TRBV16 and TRBJ1-6; 9 bases match TRBD1. The CDR3 is 22 amino acids. V lost 6 bases to trimming and J lost 0 bases; unmatched junction nucleotides: 21. Germline-derived CDR1 and CDR2 are KGHSY and FQNENV. Supplemented by reference TRBV16 and TRBJ1-6, the full variable domain reads GEEVAQTPKHLVRGEGQKAKLYCAPIKGHSYVFWYQQVLKNEFKFLISFQNENVFDETGMPKERFSAKCLPNSPCSLEIQATKLEDSAVYFCASSSTPMDRGRYRSYNSPLHFGNGTRLTVT.

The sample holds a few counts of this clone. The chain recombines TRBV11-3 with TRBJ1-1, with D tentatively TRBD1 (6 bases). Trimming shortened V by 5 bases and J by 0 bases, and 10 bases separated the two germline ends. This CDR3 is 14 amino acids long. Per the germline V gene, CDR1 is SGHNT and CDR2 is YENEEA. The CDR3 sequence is CASSPTGMNTEAFF. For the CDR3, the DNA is TGTGCCAGCAGCCCGACAGGTATGAACACTGAAGCTTTCTTT. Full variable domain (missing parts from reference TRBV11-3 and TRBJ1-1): EAGVVQSPRYKIIEKKQPVAFWCNPISGHNTLYWYLQNLGQGPELLIRYENEEAVDDSQLPKDRFSAERLKGVDSTLKIQPAELGDSAVYLCASSPTGMNTEAFFGQGTRLTVV.

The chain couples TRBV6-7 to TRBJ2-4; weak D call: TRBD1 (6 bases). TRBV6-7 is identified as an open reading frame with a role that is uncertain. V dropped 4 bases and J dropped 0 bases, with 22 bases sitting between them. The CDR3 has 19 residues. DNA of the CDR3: TGTGCCAGCAGTTTTATCTATCTAACAGGGTGGGTAGCCAAAAACATTCAGTACTTC. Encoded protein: CASSFIYLTGWVAKNIQYF.

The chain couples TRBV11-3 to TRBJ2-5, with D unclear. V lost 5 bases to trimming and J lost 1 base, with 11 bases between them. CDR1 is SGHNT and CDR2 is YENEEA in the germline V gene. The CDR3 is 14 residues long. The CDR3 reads CASSQGRSQETQYF. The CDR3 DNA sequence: TGTGCCAGCAGCCAAGGACGGTCCCAAGAGACCCAGTACTTC.